The sequence of this T cell receptor (beta chain) was determined in a study of shared clonotypes between healthy human individuals. Study background: In total, the donors were two women and three men aged 18 to 49.

The CDR3 has 14 residues. Germline-derived CDR1 and CDR2 are SGHTA and FQGNSA. Trimming cost V 4 bases and J 6 bases; bases outside gene matches: 6. Study observations and caveats: The naive CD4 repertoires of a handful of donors were compared, and approximately 4.7% of clonotypes were shared.

It was at deep level that the assay was run. Libraries were prepared by immunoSEQ multiplex PCR; TCRdb keeps only in-frame clonotypes and omits some of them. The sample records approximately 640,000 clones, approximately 75% being singletons. Concerning this clone itself: Its antigen is undetermined.

Sequenced material: memory CD4+ T cells sorted from blood. Subset denoted: CD45RA-negative fraction. This chain links TRBV7-2 with TRBJ2-7; 10 nucleotides agree with TRBD1. This TCR was recovered from a woman aged 30 to 39 in good health. CDR3 protein: CASSSLGTGVEQYF. In nucleotides, the CDR3 is TGTGCCAGCAGCTCCCTAGGGACAGGGGTCGAGCAGTACTTC.